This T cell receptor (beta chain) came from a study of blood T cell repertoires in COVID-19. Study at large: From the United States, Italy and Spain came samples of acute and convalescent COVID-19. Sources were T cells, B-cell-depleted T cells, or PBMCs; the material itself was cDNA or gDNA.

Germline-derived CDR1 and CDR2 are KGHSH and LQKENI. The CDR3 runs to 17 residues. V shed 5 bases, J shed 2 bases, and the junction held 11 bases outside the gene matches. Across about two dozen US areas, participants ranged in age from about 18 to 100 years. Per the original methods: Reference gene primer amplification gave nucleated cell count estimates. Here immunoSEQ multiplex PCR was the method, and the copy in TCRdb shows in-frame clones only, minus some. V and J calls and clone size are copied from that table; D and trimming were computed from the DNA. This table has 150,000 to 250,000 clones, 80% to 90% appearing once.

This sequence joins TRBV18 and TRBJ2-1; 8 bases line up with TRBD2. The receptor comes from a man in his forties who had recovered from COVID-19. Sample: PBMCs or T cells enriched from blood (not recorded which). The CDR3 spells CASSSSGGLGTYNEQFF. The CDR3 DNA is TGTGCCAGCTCATCCTCCGGGGGACTAGGGACCTACAATGAGCAGTTCTTC.